The TCR beta chain under discussion was sequenced for a study of blood T cell repertoires in COVID-19. Repertoires were generated with immunoSEQ multiplex PCR, while TCRdb's copy carries only in-frame clones and drops some. Of under 300,000 clones in the sample, 85% were seen once. There are 15 residues in the CDR3. Germline CDR1 reads SGDLS; CDR2 reads YYNGEE. The V and J ends lost 4 bases and 8 bases, in that order; junction bases with no gene match: 6. The source material was PBMCs or T cells enriched from blood (not recorded which). V gene TRBV9 combines with J gene TRBJ2-1; 13 bases agree with TRBD2. The TCR comes from a woman in her forties or fifties who had been exposed to COVID-19. The chain's CDR3 is CASSTLAGGTDEQFF. As DNA, the CDR3 is TGTGCCAGCAGCACACTAGCGGGGGGGACGGATGAGCAGTTCTTC.